The 27 T cell receptor beta chains presented below share a single source sample, sequenced in a study of shared clonotypes between healthy human individuals. Repertoires were generated with immunoSEQ multiplex PCR, while TCRdb's copy carries only in-frame clones and drops some. The table lists 2 million or so clones, 85% to 95% of them singletons, with 0.13% in the top ten. The sequencing input was naive CD4+ T cells sorted from blood. Sample subset: CD45RA+ positively selected. The origin of the receptors is a man aged 18 to 29 in good health.

The V gene is TRBV6-1, the J gene TRBJ2-7; TRBD2 is a possible D gene (6 bases). The CDR3 runs to 17 residues. The V gene's germline CDR1 is MNHNS and CDR2 SASEGT. The germline V and J ends were trimmed by 6 bases and 2 bases, with 23 bases remaining between them. CDR3 in amino acids: CASSERGTGRGAYEQYF. The CDR3 DNA sequence: TGTGCCAGCAGCGAAAGGGGCACGGGGCGGGGAGCCTACGAGCAGTACTTC.

This chain uses TRBV10-3 with TRBJ2-7; tentative D call: TRBD2 (6 bases). Germline V gives CDR1 ENHRY, CDR2 SYGVKD. V was pared by 2 bases and J by 4 bases, with 15 bases between. CDR3 length: 15 amino acids. In DNA, the CDR3 is TGTGCCATCAGTGAGCCAGACCCCGCGGGGTACGAGCAGTACTTC. Its protein product is CAISEPDPAGYEQYF.

Of note for this clone: The same CDR3 also results from other DNA sequences found in this sample. The chain couples TRBV7-2 to TRBJ2-7; 8 nucleotides match TRBD2. Trimming removed 1 base from V and 1 base from J; junction bases left unmatched: 3. Looked up from germline, CDR1 is SGHTA and CDR2 is FQGNSA. This CDR3 has 15 amino acids. DNA of the CDR3: TGTGCCAGCAGCTTAGGGGCGGGAGGATCCTACGAGCAGTACTTC. Translating gives CASSLGAGGSYEQYF.

This chain joins TRBV9 and TRBJ2-5, with 11 bases that match TRBD2. Germline trimming cut 0 bases from V and 0 bases from J; bases unmatched to any gene: 7. The CDR3 covers 18 residues. Germline CDR1 is SGDLS and CDR2 is YYNGEE. In DNA, the CDR3 is TGTGCCAGCAGCGTAGGGACTAGCGGGTACACGTACCAAGAGACCCAGTACTTC. This gives the protein CASSVGTSGYTYQETQYF.

Concerning this clone itself: Other DNA sequences from this sample encode an identical CDR3 as well. This chain joins TRBV10-3 and TRBJ2-7; tentatively, D is TRBD1 (5 bases). Trimming removed 3 bases at V and 3 bases at J, with 6 bases between. Germline V gene lookup returns CDR1 ENHRY and CDR2 SYGVKD. The CDR3 extends over 12 amino acids. The CDR3 DNA sequence: TGTGCCATCAGTGACGACAGCTACGAGCAGTACTTC. Translated: CAISDDSYEQYF.

The CDR3 loop is CASSSQGPLKDSPLHF. CDR3 in DNA: TGTGCCAGCAGCTCACAGGGGCCCCTAAAAGATTCACCCCTCCACTTT. This chain uses TRBV7-9 with TRBJ1-6; the match to TRBD1 covers 7 bases. The trim removed 4 bases at V and 8 bases at J, leaving 11 bases unmatched. CDR3 length equals 16 residues. The V gene's germline CDR1 is SEHNR and CDR2 FQNEAQ (reference sequence).

This chain connects TRBV30 to TRBJ2-7, with D possibly called TRBD1 or TRBD2 (5 bases each). Looked up from germline, CDR1 is GTSNPN and CDR2 is SVGIG (reference sequence). Trimming removed 0 bases from V and 7 bases from J, with 10 bases in between. This CDR3 contains 12 residues. For the CDR3, the DNA is TGTGCCTGGAGTGTATGGGGGTGGGAGCAGTACTTC. Encoded protein: CAWSVWGWEQYF.

J is TRBJ2-3 and V is TRBV11-3; 8 positions agree with TRBD2. J lost 2 bases, V lost 4 bases, and 5 bases had no gene match. The CDR3 runs to 15 residues. The germline V gene has CDR1 SGHNT and CDR2 YENEEA. The CDR3 nucleotides read TGTGCCAGCAGCTCCGGGGGGGCTCTCACAGATACGCAGTATTTT. Protein: CASSSGGALTDTQYF.

This rearrangement joins TRBV25-1 to TRBJ2-7; D possibly uses TRBD1 or TRBD2 (5 bases each). Trimming left V 5 bases short and J 6 bases short, with 17 bases between. Germline values: CDR1 MGHDK, CDR2 SYGVNS. CDR3 size: 14 residues. CDR3 DNA: TGTGCCAGCAGTCCAGGTGGGGGTTGGGGCGAGCAGTACTTC. Protein sequence: CASSPGGGWGEQYF.

As DNA, the CDR3 is TGCGCCAGCAGCCAAGAGAGACAGGGAACTGGAAACACCATATATTTT. This gives the protein CASSQERQGTGNTIYF. This rearrangement joins TRBV4-1 to TRBJ1-3, with 7 bases identical to TRBD1. Germline V gives CDR1 MGHRA, CDR2 YSYEKL. The J segment lost 2 bases and the V segment lost 0 bases, leaving 4 bases of the junction unmatched. The CDR3 has 16 residues.

The J gene is TRBJ2-5, the V gene TRBV15; 10 bases agree with TRBD2. V trimming: 5 bases; J trimming: 5 bases; junction bases outside the gene matches: 17. The CDR3 length is 18 residues. Germline CDR1 reads LNHNV; CDR2 reads YYDKDF (reference sequence). The CDR3 loop reads CATSSRRSSGGREETQYF. In DNA form, the CDR3 reads TGTGCCACCAGCTCCCGCAGGAGTAGCGGGGGGCGGGAGGAGACCCAGTACTTC.

The rearrangement joins TRBV28 to TRBJ2-5, with 7 bases identical to TRBD2. Germline CDR1 and CDR2: MDHEN and SYDVKM. V lost 5 bases to trimming and J lost 0 bases; unmatched junction nucleotides: 18. The CDR3 is 19 amino acids. The chain's CDR3 is CASSPRGDLVGGDQETQYF. DNA for the CDR3: TGTGCCAGCAGTCCCCGGGGGGACCTGGTGGGAGGCGACCAAGAGACCCAGTACTTC.

The chain links TRBV6-6 to TRBJ2-3; 11 bases agree with TRBD2. The germline V gene has CDR1 MNHNY and CDR2 SVGAGI (reference sequence). This CDR3 spans 14 amino acids. Unmatched junction bases numbered 4, after V lost 7 bases and J lost 4 bases. CDR3 DNA: TGTGCCAGCATAGCGGGGGGGCCATCAGATACGCAGTATTTT. It encodes CASIAGGPSDTQYF.

V usage is TRBV5-6 and J usage is TRBJ2-1; 7 bases match TRBD2. CDR1 is SGHDT and CDR2 is YYEEEE in the germline V gene. V lost 4 bases and J lost 4; bases outside the gene matches: 8. This CDR3 spans 15 amino acids. The CDR3 loop reads CASSPRELAYNEQFF. The CDR3 coding sequence is TGTGCCAGCAGCCCGCGGGAGCTGGCTTACAATGAGCAGTTCTTC.

To note about this clone: The junction and the germline gene differ at one end; a read error may be behind it. The chain carries TRBV7-2 and TRBJ2-1, with a weak D call TRBD1 (6 bases). CDR1 is SGHTA and CDR2 is FQGNSA in the germline V gene. The CDR3 has 15 amino acids. DNA of the CDR3: TGTGCCAGCAGCTTAGCACAGGGTTCCTTCAATGAGCAGTTCTTC. This codes for CASSLAQGSFNEQFF. Full variable domain (outside the CDR3, taken from reference TRBV7-2 and TRBJ2-1): GAGVSQSPSNKVTEKGKDVELRCDPISGHTALYWYRQSLGQGLEFLIYFQGNSAPDKSGLPSDRFSAERTGGSVSTLTIQRTQQEDSAVYLCASSLAQGSFNEQFFGPGTRLTVL.

This chain joins TRBV6-5 and TRBJ2-2; D possibly uses TRBD1 or TRBD2 (5 bases each). The CDR3 loop spans 15 amino acids. V shed 6 bases and J shed 1 base, with 12 bases lying between them. Germline CDR1 and CDR2: MNHEY and SVGAGI. The CDR3 loop is CASRAGTKNTGELFF. The CDR3 bases are TGTGCCAGCAGAGCCGGGACCAAGAACACCGGGGAGCTGTTTTTT.

The chain recombines TRBV6-1 with TRBJ2-2, with D hard to call. The CDR3 runs to 12 residues. V was trimmed by 7 bases and J by 5 bases, leaving 8 bases between them. Germline CDR1 is MNHNS and CDR2 is SASEGT. The CDR3 DNA follows: TGTGCCAGCACTATTAAAACCGGGGAGCTGTTTTTT. Translated: CASTIKTGELFF.

The chain joins TRBV7-8 to TRBJ2-5; perhaps TRBD1 as D (6 bases). The CDR3 runs to 15 residues. Germline V gives CDR1 SGHVS, CDR2 FQNEAQ. Trimming removed 6 bases from V and 5 bases from J, with 19 bases in between. The CDR3 reads CASRRLTGVRETQYF. The CDR3 DNA is TGTGCCAGCAGGAGATTGACAGGAGTAAGGGAGACCCAGTACTTC.

The genes are TRBV28 and TRBJ2-3; D is ambiguous. The CDR3 totals 11 residues. Trimming stripped 2 bases from V and 6 bases from J, with 3 bases between. Germline V gene sequence: CDR1 MDHEN, CDR2 SYDVKM. The DNA of the CDR3 is TGTGCCAGCAGTTTAGTTGATACGCAGTATTTT. Translation gives CASSLVDTQYF. The full variable domain, completed using reference TRBV28 and TRBJ2-3, is DVKVTQSSRYLVKRTGEKVFLECVQDMDHENMFWYRQDPGLGLRLIYFSYDVKMKEKGDIPEGYSVSREKKERFSLILESASTNQTSMYLCASSLVDTQYFGPGTRLTVL.

The genes are TRBV7-2 and TRBJ2-3; maybe TRBD1 (7 bases). Germline V gene lookup returns CDR1 SGHTA and CDR2 FQGNSA. The CDR3 extends over 13 amino acids. V lost 0 bases to trimming and J lost 10 bases, with 11 bases between them. CDR3 loop: CASSLAEGASQYF. The CDR3 bases are TGTGCCAGCAGCTTAGCGGAGGGGGCGTCGCAGTATTTT.

The CDR3 loop is CSVDVGQVEDTQYF. The CDR3 coding sequence is TGCAGCGTTGACGTCGGGCAGGTCGAGGATACGCAGTATTTT. V is TRBV29-1 and J is TRBJ2-3, with D unclear. The CDR3 consists of 14 residues. CDR1 and CDR2 (germline): SQVTM, ANQGSEA. V was trimmed by 3 bases and J by 6 bases, leaving 16 bases between them.

This CDR3 reads CACQGPGNTEAFF. CDR3 sequence (DNA): TGTGCCTGCCAGGGGCCGGGAAACACTGAAGCTTTCTTT. The chain has TRBV30 and TRBJ1-1; possibly TRBD1 for D (6 bases). This CDR3 has 13 residues. Trimming removed 6 bases from V and 2 bases from J, with 13 bases in between. CDR1 is GTSNPN and CDR2 is SVGIG in the germline V gene (reference sequence). The entire variable domain, with the rest obtained from reference TRBV30 and TRBJ1-1, is as follows: SQTIHQWPATLVQPVGSPLSLECTVEGTSNPNLYWYRQAAGRGLQLLFYSVGIGQISSEVPQNLSASRPQDRQFILSSKKLLLSDSGFYLCACQGPGNTEAFFGQGTRLTVV.

Turning to this clone: This specimen includes other DNA sequences encoding the same CDR3. The chain uses TRBV7-9 and TRBJ2-5; D unresolved. CDR1 and CDR2 (germline): SEHNR, FQNEAQ (reference sequence). CDR3 length equals 12 residues. Trimming stripped 1 base from V and 4 bases from J, with 4 bases between. The CDR3 spells CASSLVGETQYF. The CDR3 nucleotides are TGTGCCAGCAGCTTAGTGGGAGAGACCCAGTACTTC. Full variable domain (outside the CDR3, taken from reference TRBV7-9 and TRBJ2-5): DTGVSQNPRHKITKRGQNVTFRCDPISEHNRLYWYRQTLGQGPEFLTYFQNEAQLEKSRLLSDRFSAERPKGSFSTLEIQRTEQGDSAMYLCASSLVGETQYFGPGTRLLVL.

This CDR3 is CASSQDNSGANVLTF. The CDR3 region has the DNA TGCGCCAGCAGCCAGGACAACTCTGGGGCCAACGTCCTGACTTTC. The chain employs TRBV5-1 and TRBJ2-6; possible D gene TRBD1, 5 bases. This CDR3 is built from 15 residues. The ends were cut back, 4 bases at V and 0 bases at J, with 8 bases in the middle. The germline CDR1 and CDR2 sequences are SGHRS and YFSETQ.

This clone was observed once. The chain combines TRBV28 with TRBJ1-2, with D perhaps matching TRBD1 (6 bases). The CDR3 runs 14 residues. Deletions cut 6 bases from V and 4 bases from J, with 15 bases between. Germline V gene sequence: CDR1 MDHEN, CDR2 SYDVKM. The CDR3 sequence: CASSEQTGIYGYTF. The CDR3 coding sequence is TGTGCCAGCAGCGAACAGACAGGCATCTATGGCTACACCTTC.

V usage is TRBV10-3 and J usage is TRBJ1-2, with no clear D. The CDR3 contains 14 residues. Deletions cut 4 bases from V and 2 bases from J, with 11 bases between. Germline V gene lookup returns CDR1 ENHRY and CDR2 SYGVKD. The CDR3 DNA sequence: TGTGCCATCAGTGGACAAGACACGAACTATGGCTACACCTTC. It is translated as CAISGQDTNYGYTF.

The rearrangement uses TRBV19 and TRBJ1-1, with no clear D. Trimming cost V 3 bases and J 4 bases, with 18 bases left between them. The CDR3 totals 16 residues. Germline V lookup: CDR1 LNHDA, CDR2 SQIVND (reference sequence). The CDR3 protein is CASSIRAPNRATEAFF. In DNA form, the CDR3 reads TGTGCCAGTAGTATCCGGGCCCCGAATCGGGCCACTGAAGCTTTCTTT.